This T cell receptor (beta chain) was sequenced in a study of early T cells in non-severe SARS-CoV-2 infection. Study background: Unsorted whole blood bulk RNA was sequenced, with unpaired chains.

Each CDR3 protein gets one entry after TCRdb re-called the 5' RACE reads with MiXCR. The sample has 50,000 to 75,000 distinct CDR3 sequences, 5% to 6.5% seen once; the top ten hold about 3.4%. The CDR3 is 16 amino acids. Trimming shortened V by 4 bases and J by 2 bases, and 17 bases separated the two germline ends. Germline loops: CDR1 SGDLS, CDR2 YYNGEE. Study-level findings and limits: Matching results from VDJdb favored anti-spike CD8 responses, leaving private and CD4 specificities undetected.

This clonotype was recorded at least ten times. Its antigen is unknown. The receptor's source is an adult who was a healthcare worker with PCR-confirmed SARS-CoV-2 infection or an uninfected control (not recorded which). Sequencing used whole blood, obtained at baseline. J is TRBJ2-3 and V is TRBV9; a possible D gene is TRBD2 (6 bases). CDR3 region: CASSPRARGTTDTQYF. CDR3 DNA sequence: TGTGCCAGCAGCCCACGAGCGCGGGGAACCACAGATACGCAGTATTTT.